The 9 T cell receptor beta chains in this list originate from one sample, sequenced in a study of regulatory and conventional T cells in RAG deficiency. TCRdb keeps only in-frame clones here, not all; method: immunoSEQ multiplex PCR. There are 6,000 to 7,500 clones in the sample; about four fifths occur only once, and about 13% lies in the top ten. This sample was also put to use in a study of regulatory T cells. That paper states: Amplification used 52 TRBV primers and 13 TRBJ primers.

The sample taken for sequencing was CD8+ T cells sorted from blood. Receptors originate from a human donor in good health.

V and J are TRBV9 and TRBJ2-6, with D maybe TRBD1 (6 bases). V was cut by 4 bases and J by 0 bases, with 17 bases left in between. Germline CDR1 reads SGDLS; CDR2 reads YYNGEE. This CDR3 is 18 amino acids long. The CDR3 coding sequence is TGTGCCAGCAGCAAGACCCTGGACAGTACCTCTGGGGCCAACGTCCTGACTTTC. Translating it yields CASSKTLDSTSGANVLTF.

V gene TRBV28 combines with J gene TRBJ2-5; 7 bases align to TRBD2. The CDR3 is 15 residues long. V lost 5 bases, J lost 7 bases, and 13 bases stayed unmatched. The germline gives CDR1 MDHEN, CDR2 SYDVKM. DNA for the CDR3: TGTGCCAGCAGTCCCCTAACAGAATCGGGAGGGACCCAGTACTTC. Translation gives CASSPLTESGGTQYF.

This chain uses TRBV5-1 with TRBJ2-1; D call uncertain. V was cut by 2 bases and J by 0 bases, with 12 bases left in between. CDR1 SGHRS and CDR2 YFSETQ come from the germline V gene. The CDR3 has 16 residues. The CDR3 here is CASSFRARFSYNEQFF. The CDR3 coding sequence is TGCGCCAGCAGCTTCAGAGCGCGATTCTCCTACAATGAGCAGTTCTTC.

The chain joins TRBV11-1 to TRBJ2-5, with a tentative D call TRBD1 (5 bases). In germline, CDR1 is SGHAT, CDR2 FQDESV (reference sequence). The V and J ends lost 1 base and 3 bases respectively, with 6 bases between them. The CDR3 has 13 amino acids. CDR3 loop: CASSLVREETQYF. As DNA, the CDR3 is TGTGCCAGCAGCTTAGTCAGGGAAGAGACCCAGTACTTC.

In the case of this clone: An end of the junction differs from the germline gene, which may be a read error. The V and J genes are TRBV7-8 and TRBJ1-2; D is unresolved. Germline-derived CDR1 and CDR2 are SGHVS and FQNEAQ. This CDR3 region has 17 residues. For the CDR3, the DNA is TGCGCCAGCAGCCAAACCACAGCAGGTCCTACTAACTATGGCTACACCTTC. As protein: CASSQTTAGPTNYGYTF.

The genes are TRBV11-2 and TRBJ2-6, with D tentatively TRBD1 (6 bases). V lost 4 bases, J lost 4 bases, and 11 bases lay in between. The CDR3 has 15 amino acids. Germline CDR1 reads SGHAT; CDR2 reads FQNNGV. The CDR3 DNA follows: TGTGCCAGCAGCTCAGGGGCCTCGGGGGCCAACGTCCTGACTTTC. This codes for CASSSGASGANVLTF.

This clone was picked up a small number of times. The J gene is TRBJ1-2, the V gene TRBV30, with unresolved D. The ends were cut back, 0 bases at V and 3 bases at J, with 8 bases in the middle. Per the germline V gene, CDR1 is GTSNPN and CDR2 is SVGIG (reference sequence). This CDR3 region has 13 residues. The CDR3 bases are TGTGCCTGGAGTGTAGGGTCCCACTATGGCTACACCTTC. Translation: CAWSVGSHYGYTF. Filled out from reference TRBV30 and TRBJ1-2, the complete variable domain reads SQTIHQWPATLVQPVGSPLSLECTVEGTSNPNLYWYRQAAGRGLQLLFYSVGIGQISSEVPQNLSASRPQDRQFILSSKKLLLSDSGFYLCAWSVGSHYGYTFGSGTRLTVV.

The chain carries TRBV5-4 and TRBJ2-7; maybe TRBD2 (5 bases). V lost 5 bases and J lost 7, with 10 bases in between. The CDR3 has 11 amino acids. The germline V gene encodes CDR1 SGHNT and CDR2 YYREEE (reference sequence). CDR3 nucleotide sequence: TGTGCCAGCAGAGGGAGACATGAGCAGTACTTC. It translates to CASRGRHEQYF.

CDR3 nucleotide sequence: TGTGCCAGCAGTTACTCAGCGACAAAGGGAACTGAAGCTTTCTTT. Translated, it gives CASSYSATKGTEAFF. V is TRBV6-5 and J is TRBJ1-1; no definite D call. The germline gives CDR1 MNHEY, CDR2 SVGAGI. V lost 0 bases to trimming and J lost 5 bases, with 13 bases between them. The CDR3 runs 15 residues.